This T cell receptor (beta chain) was sequenced for a study of blood T cell repertoires in COVID-19. Across the study: Nucleic acid was either cDNA or gDNA, and it came from T cells, B-cell-depleted T cells, or PBMCs.

Germline lookup yields CDR1 MNHEY and CDR2 SVGAGI. J lost 4 bases, V lost 2 bases, and 10 bases had no gene match. CDR3 size: 16 residues. The data were produced by immunoSEQ multiplex PCR, yet TCRdb's version contains in-frame clones alone and is incomplete. The sample has 84,000 or so clones, roughly 73% seen once. This chain joins TRBV6-5 and TRBJ2-7; TRBD2 matches 8 bases. Source material: peripheral blood. This TCR was recovered from a human donor in a cohort sampled during active COVID-19. The CDR3 protein is CASSYTTGGGAYEQYF. The CDR3 coding sequence is TGTGCCAGCAGTTACACTACCGGGGGGGGCGCGTACGAGCAGTACTTC.